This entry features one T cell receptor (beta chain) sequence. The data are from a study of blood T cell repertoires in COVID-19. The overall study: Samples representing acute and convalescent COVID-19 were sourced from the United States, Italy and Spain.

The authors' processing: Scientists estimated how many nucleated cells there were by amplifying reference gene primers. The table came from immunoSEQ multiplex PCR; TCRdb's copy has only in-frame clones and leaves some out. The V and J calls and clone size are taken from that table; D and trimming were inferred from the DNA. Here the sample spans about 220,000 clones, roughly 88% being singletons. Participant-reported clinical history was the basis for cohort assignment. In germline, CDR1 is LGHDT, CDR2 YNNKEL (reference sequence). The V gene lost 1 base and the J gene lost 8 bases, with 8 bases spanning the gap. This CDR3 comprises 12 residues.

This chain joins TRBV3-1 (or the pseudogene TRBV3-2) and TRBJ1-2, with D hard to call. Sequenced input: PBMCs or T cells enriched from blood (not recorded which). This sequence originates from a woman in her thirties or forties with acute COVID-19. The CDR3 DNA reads TGTGCCAGCAGCCAAGCTAGACGGGGCTACACCTTC. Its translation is CASSQARRGYTF.